This TCR beta chain derives from a study of blood T cells in healthy people across ages. On this clonotype itself: Its specificity is not known.

General study results and limits: Donor CMV status was unknown, possibly confounding expanded clonotype changes.

The CDR3 runs to 19 residues. J lost 6 bases, V lost 1 base, and 15 bases had no gene match. The germline V gene has CDR1 SGHNT and CDR2 YENEEA. Alongside a J-beta primer mix, a sample-barcoded 5' primer served in a second PCR lasting roughly 6 to 12 cycles. A 12-random-nucleotide template-switch adaptor tagged each cDNA molecule. MiXCR, applied by TCRdb to the 5' RACE reads, yields one record per CDR3 protein. In the table there are about 1,600,000 distinct CDR3 sequences, roughly 40% of which are singletons. The TCR was taken from a woman aged 18-29 years in good health. Sequencing used blood. The chain is built from TRBV11-3 and TRBJ2-1; 10 bases are shared with TRBD2. CDR3 region: CASSLVPGLALPRGNEQFF. The CDR3, as DNA: TGTGCCAGCAGCTTAGTTCCGGGACTAGCGCTTCCAAGAGGCAATGAGCAGTTCTTC.